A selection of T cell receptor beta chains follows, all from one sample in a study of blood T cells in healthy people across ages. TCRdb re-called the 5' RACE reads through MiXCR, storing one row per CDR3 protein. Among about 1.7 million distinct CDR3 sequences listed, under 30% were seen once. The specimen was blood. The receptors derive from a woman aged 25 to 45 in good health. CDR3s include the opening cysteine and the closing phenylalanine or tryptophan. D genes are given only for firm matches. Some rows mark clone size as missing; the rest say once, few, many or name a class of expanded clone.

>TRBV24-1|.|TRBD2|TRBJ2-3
CAIRKAGADTQYF
TGTGCCATCCGCAAAGCGGGGGCAGATACGCAGTATTTT
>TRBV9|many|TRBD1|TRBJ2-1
CASSPWDSQNEQFF
TGTGCCAGCAGCCCCTGGGACAGCCAAAATGAGCAGTTCTTC
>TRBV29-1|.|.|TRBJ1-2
CSVEDNNYGYTF
TGCAGCGTTGAGGACAACAACTACGGCTACACCTTC
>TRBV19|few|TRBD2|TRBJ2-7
CASSITLGTTYEQYF
TGTGCCAGTAGTATAACCCTCGGGACTACTTACGAGCAGTACTTC
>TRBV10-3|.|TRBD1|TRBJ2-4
CAISESAGGVGEQYF
TGTGCCATCAGTGAGTCGGCAGGGGGAGTTGGGGAGCAGTACTTC
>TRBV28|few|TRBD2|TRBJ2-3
CASGLYAGESTDTQYF
TGTGCCAGCGGTTTATATGCGGGGGAAAGCACAGATACGCAGTATTTT
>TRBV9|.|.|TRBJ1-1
CVSSVQGWTEAFF
TGTGTCAGCAGCGTACAGGGCTGGACTGAAGCTTTCTTT
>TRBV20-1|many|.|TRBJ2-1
CSAQEGTYNEQFF
TGCAGTGCTCAGGAGGGAACCTACAATGAGCAGTTCTTC
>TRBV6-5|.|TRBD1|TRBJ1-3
CASSRGQATSGNTIYF
TGTGCCAGCAGCCGAGGACAGGCCACCTCTGGAAACACCATATATTTT
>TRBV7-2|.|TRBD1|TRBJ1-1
CAGKEDRATRTEAFF
TGTGCCGGCAAGGAGGACAGGGCGACGAGGACTGAAGCTTTCTTT
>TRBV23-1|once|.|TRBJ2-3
CASKRPTDTQYF
TGCGCCAGCAAGAGACCCACAGATACGCAGTATTTT
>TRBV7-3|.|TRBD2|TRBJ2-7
CASSLTGGGGTPYEQYF
TGTGCCAGCAGCTTAACTGGGGGGGGAGGGACCCCCTACGAGCAGTACTTC
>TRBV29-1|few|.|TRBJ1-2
CSVKDPGMDYGYTF
TGCAGCGTTAAAGACCCAGGGATGGACTATGGCTACACCTTC
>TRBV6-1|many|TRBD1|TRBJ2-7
CASSEAGGPYEQYF
TGCGCCAGCAGTGAGGCAGGGGGCCCCTACGAGCAGTACTTC
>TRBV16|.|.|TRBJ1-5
CASSHKVDGDSNQPQHF
TGTGCCAGCAGCCATAAAGTAGACGGGGATAGCAATCAGCCCCAGCATTTT
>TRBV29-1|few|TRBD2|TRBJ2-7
CSVEWTSGSYEQYF
TGCAGCGTTGAATGGACTAGCGGCTCCTACGAGCAGTACTTC
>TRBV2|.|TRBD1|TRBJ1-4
CASVGQGVSNEKLFF
TGTGCCAGCGTTGGACAGGGCGTTTCTAATGAAAAACTGTTTTTT
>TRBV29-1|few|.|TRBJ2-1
CSVGLDNNEQFF
TGCAGCGTTGGGCTAGACAACAATGAGCAGTTCTTC
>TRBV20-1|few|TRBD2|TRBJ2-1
CSAAGGATGNEQFF
TGCAGTGCCGCCGGGGGGGCTACCGGTAATGAGCAGTTCTTC
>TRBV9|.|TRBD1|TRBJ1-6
CASSAPGTANSPLHF
TGTGCCAGCAGCGCACCCGGGACAGCCAATTCACCCCTCCACTTT
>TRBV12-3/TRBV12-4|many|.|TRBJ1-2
CASTRANYGYTF
TGTGCCAGCACCAGGGCTAACTATGGCTACACCTTC
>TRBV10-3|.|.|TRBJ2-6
CAIASPSGANVLTF
TGTGCCATCGCCTCCCCCTCTGGGGCCAACGTCCTGACTTTC
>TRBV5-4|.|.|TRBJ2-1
CASSPGRTRVNEQFF
TGTGCCAGCAGCCCGGGGAGGACCCGGGTGAATGAGCAGTTCTTC
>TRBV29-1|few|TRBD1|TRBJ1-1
CSVYNTGGRGAFF
TGCAGCGTCTACAACACAGGGGGCAGAGGAGCTTTCTTT
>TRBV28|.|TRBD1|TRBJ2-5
CASSLSDRGQETQYF
TGTGCCAGCAGTTTATCTGACAGGGGGCAGGAGACCCAGTACTTC
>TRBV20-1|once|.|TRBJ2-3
CSAPKMLERFTDTQYF
TGCAGTGCGCCCAAAATGCTGGAGCGGTTCACAGATACGCAGTATTTT
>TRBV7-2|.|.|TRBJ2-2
CASSFRPGAAGSGELFF
TGTGCCAGCAGCTTTCGTCCGGGGGCAGCGGGGTCCGGGGAGCTGTTTTTT
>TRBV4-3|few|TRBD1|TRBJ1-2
CASSQDRGKSYGYTF
TGCGCCAGCAGCCAAGACAGGGGGAAAAGCTATGGCTACACCTTC
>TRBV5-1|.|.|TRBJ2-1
CASSFRDISYNEQFF
TGCGCCAGCAGCTTCCGGGATATCTCCTACAATGAGCAGTTCTTC
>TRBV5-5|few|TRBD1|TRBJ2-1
CASSWQGANNEQFF
TGTGCCAGCAGCTGGCAGGGGGCAAACAATGAGCAGTTCTTC
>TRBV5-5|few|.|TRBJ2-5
CASSLARVTDTQYF
TGTGCCAGCAGCTTGGCCCGGGTCACCGACACCCAGTACTTC
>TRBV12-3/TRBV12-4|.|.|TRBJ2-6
CASRGNRARLINVLTF
TGTGCCAGCAGGGGGAACCGCGCCCGCCTAATAAACGTCCTGACTTTC